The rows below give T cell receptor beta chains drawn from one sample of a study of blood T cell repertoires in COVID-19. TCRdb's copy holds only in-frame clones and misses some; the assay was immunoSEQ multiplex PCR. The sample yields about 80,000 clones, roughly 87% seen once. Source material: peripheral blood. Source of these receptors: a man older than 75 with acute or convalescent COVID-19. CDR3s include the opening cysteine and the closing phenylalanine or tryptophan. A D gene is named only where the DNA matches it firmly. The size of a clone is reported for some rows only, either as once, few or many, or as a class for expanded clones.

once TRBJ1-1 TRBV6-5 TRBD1 TGTGCCAGCAGTTACCGAGACAGGGGGAACACTGAAGCTTTCTTT CASSYRDRGNTEAFF
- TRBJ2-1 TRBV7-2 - TGTGCCAGCAGCTTAAATAAGGCGGCTGAGCAGTTCTTC CASSLNKAAEQFF
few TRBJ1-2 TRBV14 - TGTGCCAGCAGCTCCCGGGATCAGCGGGGCTACACCTTC CASSSRDQRGYTF
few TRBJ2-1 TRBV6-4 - TGTGCCAGCAGTGTCCAGGACTACAATGAGCAGTTCTTC CASSVQDYNEQFF
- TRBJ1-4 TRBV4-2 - TGTGCCAGCAGCCAAGGTTCAAGGGGGTCCATCGAAAAACTGTTTTTT CASSQGSRGSIEKLFF
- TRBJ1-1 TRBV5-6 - TGTGCCAGCAGCTTCGGTAGGAACACTGAAGCTTTCTTT CASSFGRNTEAFF
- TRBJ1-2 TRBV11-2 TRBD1 TGTGCCAGCAGCCCTGGGACAGGTCGTGGCTACACCTTC CASSPGTGRGYTF
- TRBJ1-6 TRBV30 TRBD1 TGTGCCTGGGGTCGAAGACAGGGGGTAGTTTCACCCCTCCACTTT CAWGRRQGVVSPLHF
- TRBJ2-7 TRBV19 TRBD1 TGTGCCAGTACCCAGGGGGCGTCCGACGAGCAGTACTTC CASTQGASDEQYF
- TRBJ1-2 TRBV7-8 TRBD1 TGTGCCAGCAGCTTAATGTCGGGACAGACCAGAGGCTACACCTTC CASSLMSGQTRGYTF
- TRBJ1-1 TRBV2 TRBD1 TGTGCCAGCAGTGAGGCCAGGGGGCCTGGCACTGAAGCTTTCTTT CASSEARGPGTEAFF
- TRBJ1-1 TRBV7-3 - TGTGCCAGCAGCTTAGGGGGGTTCGCTGAAGCTTTCTTT CASSLGGFAEAFF
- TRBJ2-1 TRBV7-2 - TGTGCCAGCAGCTTAGGAGGAGCCAGCTCCTACAATGAGCAGTTCTTC CASSLGGASSYNEQFF
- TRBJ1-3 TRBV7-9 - TGTGCCAGCAGCTTAGTCTGGGGACAAGGTGGAAACACCATATATTTT CASSLVWGQGGNTIYF
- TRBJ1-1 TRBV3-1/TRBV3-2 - TGTGCCAGCAGCCAAGACTTGGGGCGGTGGGCTTTCTTT CASSQDLGRWAFF
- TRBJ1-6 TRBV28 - TGTGCCAGCAGCCGGGTTCGAAGGGGCAATTCACCCCTCCACTTT CASSRVRRGNSPLHF
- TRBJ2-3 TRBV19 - TGTGCCAGTAGTAGCGCCCAGGGGAAAGGAGTCCCCACAGATACGCAGTATTTT CASSSAQGKGVPTDTQYF
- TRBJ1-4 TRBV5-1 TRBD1 TGCGCCAGCAGCCCGGGACAGGGACTCGGTAATGAAAAACTGTTTTTT CASSPGQGLGNEKLFF
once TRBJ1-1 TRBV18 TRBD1 TGTGCCAGCTCACCTAGAGAGGACAGGGCAAACACTGAAGCTTTCTTT CASSPREDRANTEAFF
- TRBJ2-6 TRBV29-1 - TGCAGCGTTGAGGAAAAGACAGGATCTGGGGCCAACGTCCTGACTTTC CSVEEKTGSGANVLTF
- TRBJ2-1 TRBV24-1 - TGTGCCACCAGTAGTGGAGAAGAGCAGTTCTTC CATSSGEEQFF
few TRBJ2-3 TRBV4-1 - TGCGCCAGCAGCCAAGCGCCTCTTCGAGGAGCAGATACGCAGTATTTT CASSQAPLRGADTQYF